These 18 T cell receptor beta chains share one sample of origin, sequenced in a study of T cell clonotyping in hematopoietic cell transplantation. Profiling relied on immunoSEQ multiplex PCR, and the TCRdb table lists in-frame clones only, not all of them. The table includes tens of thousands of clones, about 93% detected once. The specimen was peripheral blood mononuclear cells. The origin of the receptors is a woman between 45 and 60 years old in good health. Some clones in this sample may be carry-over from other donors' samples.

The CDR3 protein is CASSAGTGSGHEQFF. The CDR3 nucleotides are TGTGCCAGCAGTGCCGGGACAGGGAGTGGGCATGAGCAGTTCTTC. The V gene is TRBV6-5, the J gene TRBJ2-1, with 9 bases fitting TRBD1. Germline CDR1 MNHEY, CDR2 SVGAGI. CDR3 length: 15 amino acids. The trim removed 5 bases at V and 8 bases at J, leaving 10 bases unmatched.

A remark on this clone: Relative to the germline gene, one junction end is altered; a read error may explain this. The CDR3 DNA is TGCGCCAGCAGATTGGGTAGCGGGAACACCGGGGAGCTGTTTTTT. This gives the protein CASRLGSGNTGELFF. The genes are TRBV5-1 and TRBJ2-2; maybe TRBD2 (6 bases). The CDR3 is made up of 15 amino acids. Per the germline V gene, CDR1 is SGHRS and CDR2 is YFSETQ.

This clone has only a few counts. The chain is built from TRBV2 and TRBJ1-6; unclear D gene. CDR1 is SNHLY, CDR2 FYNNEI, per germline. Trimming shortened V by 6 bases and J by 5 bases, and 5 bases separated the two germline ends. The CDR3 contains 12 residues. In DNA, the CDR3 is TGTGCCAGCAGACACGATAATTCACCCCTCCACTTT. Amino acid sequence: CASRHDNSPLHF.

This clone was counted once. The gene calls are TRBV7-3 and TRBJ2-2; weak D call: TRBD1 (6 bases). This CDR3 contains 15 residues. Trimming took off 4 bases at V and 2 bases at J, with 11 bases between the two ends. CDR1 SGHTA and CDR2 FQGTGA come from the germline V gene. CDR3 amino acids: CASSSDRPNTGELFF. The CDR3 nucleotides are TGTGCCAGCAGCTCTGACAGGCCCAACACCGGGGAGCTGTTTTTT.

The J gene is TRBJ1-5, the V gene TRBV7-2; D unresolved. V gave up 1 base and J gave up 1 base, with 8 bases separating them. The CDR3 spans 15 residues. In germline, CDR1 is SGHTA, CDR2 FQGNSA. In DNA, the CDR3 is TGTGCCAGCAGCTTAGATAGGGCGAGCAATCAGCCCCAGCATTTT. It is translated as CASSLDRASNQPQHF.

The V and J genes are TRBV5-4 and TRBJ2-7, with D possibly being TRBD2 (5 bases). The germline V gene has CDR1 SGHNT and CDR2 YYREEE (reference sequence). V lost 4 bases, J lost 0 bases, and 11 bases lay in between. The CDR3 is 14 residues long. As DNA, the CDR3 is TGTGCCAGCAGCCCCCGGGAAAACTCCTACGAGCAGTACTTC. Translating gives CASSPRENSYEQYF.

CDR3 DNA sequence: TGCACCAGCGGGGAGTGGTTAGGGGGCTGGTATGAGCAGTTCTTC. It specifies CTSGEWLGGWYEQFF. The V gene is TRBV1, the J gene TRBJ2-1; the table's D call of TRBD1 was not tested on the DNA. TRBV1 is a known pseudogene. The length of the CDR3 is 15 residues.

This clone was seen only a few times. The V call is TRBV4-2, the J call TRBJ2-1, with D perhaps given as TRBD1 or TRBD2 (5 bases each). The V end lost 4 bases, the J end lost 9 bases, and 13 bases lay between the germline ends. Germline lookup yields CDR1 LGHNA and CDR2 YNFKEQ. This CDR3 region has 13 residues. The CDR3 nucleotides are TGTGCCAGCAGCCCCGCGAAGGGGAGTGAGCAGTTCTTC. Translated, it gives CASSPAKGSEQFF.

The genes are TRBV9 and TRBJ1-3; D unresolved. The length of the CDR3 is 13 residues. Trimming shortened V by 2 bases and J by 0 bases, and 3 bases separated the two germline ends. Germline V gene lookup returns CDR1 SGDLS and CDR2 YYNGEE. CDR3 residues: CASSVFSGNTIYF. CDR3 nucleotides: TGTGCCAGCAGCGTCTTCTCTGGAAACACCATATATTTT.

The chain links TRBV10-3 to TRBJ1-4, with TRBD1 identical over 9 bases. The germline V gene has CDR1 ENHRY and CDR2 SYGVKD. J gave up 5 bases and V 6 bases, and 7 bases lay outside the gene matches. This CDR3 has 15 residues. CDR3 in DNA: TGTGCCATCAGAAGTTCGGACAGGGGAAATGAAAAACTGTTTTTT. Protein sequence: CAIRSSDRGNEKLFF.

The chain joins TRBV5-6 to TRBJ2-3; D remains ambiguous. The CDR3 is 12 residues long. The germline V and J ends were trimmed by 4 bases and 10 bases, with 13 bases remaining between them. Germline V lookup: CDR1 SGHDT, CDR2 YYEEEE. CDR3 region: CASSLERSAQYF. The CDR3 DNA is TGTGCCAGCAGCCTTGAGAGGTCCGCGCAGTATTTT.

The genes are TRBV30 and TRBJ1-4; D unresolved. Deletions cut 0 bases from V and 8 bases from J, with 4 bases between. Germline V gives CDR1 GTSNPN, CDR2 SVGIG (reference sequence). This CDR3 contains 11 residues. In DNA, the CDR3 is TGTGCCTGGAGTGTAAGGGAAAAACTGTTTTTT. Amino acids: CAWSVREKLFF.

The chain joins TRBV5-4 to TRBJ1-5, with D possibly TRBD1 on 5 matching bases. CDR1 and CDR2 (germline): SGHNT, YYREEE (reference sequence). There are 16 residues in the CDR3. Between the trimmed V and J ends, which lost 0 bases and 2 bases, there was a span of 12 bases. The CDR3 sequence is CASSLELRARNQPQHF. The CDR3 DNA sequence: TGTGCCAGCAGCTTGGAACTCAGGGCTCGCAATCAGCCCCAGCATTTT.

The chain uses TRBV5-1 and TRBJ1-2; D gene ambiguous. The V end lost 1 base, the J end lost 2 bases, and 3 bases lay between the germline ends. Looked up from germline, CDR1 is SGHRS and CDR2 is YFSETQ. This CDR3 region has 12 residues. CDR3 coding DNA: TGCGCCAGCAGCTTGTGGAACTATGGCTACACCTTC. Encoded protein: CASSLWNYGYTF. Full variable domain (remainder filled in from reference TRBV5-1 and TRBJ1-2): KAGVTQTPRYLIKTRGQQVTLSCSPISGHRSVSWYQQTPGQGLQFLFEYFSETQRNKGNFPGRFSGRQFSNSRSEMNVSTLELGDSALYLCASSLWNYGYTFGSGTRLTVV.

The V gene is TRBV6-4, the J gene TRBJ2-3; D is possibly TRBD2 (5 bases). V was trimmed by 3 bases and J by 4 bases, leaving 11 bases between them. Germline values: CDR1 MRHNA, CDR2 SNTAGT. The CDR3 spans 14 residues. CDR3 amino acids: CASSENRGADTQYF. As DNA, the CDR3 is TGTGCCAGCAGTGAAAACCGGGGTGCAGATACGCAGTATTTT.

The rearrangement links TRBV28 to TRBJ1-2, with 8 bases fitting TRBD1. The germline CDR1 and CDR2 sequences are MDHEN and SYDVKM. Trimming removed 5 bases from V and 8 bases from J; junction bases left unmatched: 4. The length of the CDR3 is 12 residues. CDR3 sequence (DNA): TGTGCCAGCAGTGAGGACAGGGAGGGCTACACCTTC. The encoded protein is CASSEDREGYTF.

This clone was counted a single time. The chain recombines TRBV6-5 with TRBJ1-4, with D hard to call. V lost 2 bases and J 8 bases, leaving 9 bases between the germline ends. This CDR3 has 13 residues. From germline, CDR1 is MNHEY and CDR2 SVGAGI. CDR3 nucleotides: TGTGCCAGCAGTTACGAACGCAGAGAAAAACTGTTTTTT. It yields the protein CASSYERREKLFF.

The V call is TRBV6-5, the J call TRBJ1-1; D is unclear. The CDR3 length is 15 residues. V lost 8 bases, J lost 0 bases, and 16 bases lay in between. The V gene's germline CDR1 is MNHEY and CDR2 SVGAGI. The CDR3 protein is CASWGVGNMNTEAFF. DNA of the CDR3: TGTGCCAGCTGGGGTGTGGGGAACATGAACACTGAAGCTTTCTTT.